This is a list of T cell receptor beta chains from one sample in a study of molecular identifiers for immune sequencing clone quantification. MiXCR, applied by TCRdb to the PCR reads, yields one record per CDR3 protein. Of around 480,000 distinct CDR3 sequences in the sample, roughly 23% were seen once. Material for sequencing was naive CD8+ T cells from blood, with Jurkat cell RNA spiked in. Every receptor here comes from a human donor in good health. Some libraries in this study had Jurkat cell RNA spiked in. Both conserved end residues are part of each CDR3. D genes are given only for firm matches. Clone sizes are given selectively: once, few, many, or a class where the clone is expanded.

J | size | V | D | DNA | CDR3
TRBJ2-7 | few | TRBV4-3 | TRBD1 | TGCGCCAGCAGCCAAGATGAGGGGACAGGGTCCTACGAGCAGTACTTC | CASSQDEGTGSYEQYF
TRBJ2-7 | many | TRBV21-1 | . | TGTGCCAGCAGCCTACGGACGCCTAGCTCCTACGAGCAGTACTTC | CASSLRTPSSYEQYF
TRBJ1-1 | many | TRBV30 | . | TGTGCCTTGCTCTCGTTTCCCCTATACACTGAAGCTTTCTTT | CALLSFPLYTEAFF
TRBJ2-7 | few | TRBV9 | . | TGTGCCAGCAGCGCCGGAGATAGCGTATACGAGCAGTACTTC | CASSAGDSVYEQYF
TRBJ1-3 | few | TRBV4-1 | TRBD1 | TGCGCCAGCAGCCAAGAGGAAGGGGCGACAGGGGATTCTGGAAACACCATATATTTT | CASSQEEGATGDSGNTIYF
TRBJ2-1 | many | TRBV7-2 | . | TGTGCCACCTCGGGGGACAGCCGTCCTGAGCAGTTCTTC | CATSGDSRPEQFF
TRBJ2-5 | many | TRBV28 | . | TGTGCCAGCACCTCTATCGAGACCCAGTACTTC | CASTSIETQYF
TRBJ2-1 | many | TRBV30 | . | TGTGCCTGGAGTGTACACGCCTACAATGAGCAGTTCTTC | CAWSVHAYNEQFF
TRBJ2-7 | many | TRBV5-1 | . | TGCGCCAGCAGCTTGTGGGCAGGGACCTACGAGCAGTACTTC | CASSLWAGTYEQYF
TRBJ2-1 | few | TRBV27 | . | TGTGCCAGCAGTCTAAACAGGGCTGAGCAGTTCTTC | CASSLNRAEQFF
TRBJ2-7 | many | TRBV7-2 | . | TGTGCCAGCAGCTGGGGACGAAGCTCCTACGAGCAGTACTTC | CASSWGRSSYEQYF
TRBJ1-1 | few | TRBV19 | . | TGTGCCAGTAGTCCGAGCGTTTGGAACACTGAAGCTTTCTTT | CASSPSVWNTEAFF
TRBJ1-1 | . | TRBV5-6 | . | TGTGCCAACAGCTTGGGTCGGGCTGAAGTTTTCTTT | CANSLGRAEVFF
TRBJ2-3 | few | TRBV2 | TRBD2 | TGTGCCAGCAAGCAATTCTATGGCGGGGGGGCCCCAGATACGCAGTATTTT | CASKQFYGGGAPDTQYF
TRBJ1-2 | many | TRBV7-2 | . | TGTGCCAGCAGCTTGGACAGTCTTTTAAACTATGGCTACACCTTC | CASSLDSLLNYGYTF
TRBJ1-1 | few | TRBV30 | . | TGTGCCTGGACCCTTAGGGAACCTGAAGCTTTCTTT | CAWTLREPEAFF
TRBJ2-3 | many | TRBV7-6 | . | TGTGCCAGCAGCTCCGGAAAAAATACGCAGTATTTT | CASSSGKNTQYF
TRBJ2-1 | many | TRBV20-1 | . | TGCAGTGCTCCTAGTGACAATGAGCAGTTCTTC | CSAPSDNEQFF
TRBJ1-5 | few | TRBV27 | . | TGTGCCAGCAGTTTATATGGCAGGACCACCGGCCAGCCCCAGCATTTT | CASSLYGRTTGQPQHF
TRBJ2-7 | many | TRBV4-3 | . | TGCGCCAGCAGCCAAGACCGGAGCGGCCCCTACGAGCAGTACTTC | CASSQDRSGPYEQYF
TRBJ2-4 | many | TRBV29-1 | TRBD1 | TGCAGCGTTGCGGACAGGGACGTAGCCAAAAACATTCAGTACTTC | CSVADRDVAKNIQYF
TRBJ2-7 | many | TRBV5-1 | TRBD2 | TGCGCCAGCAATGTGGGAGGGAGTACCTACGAGCAGTACTTC | CASNVGGSTYEQYF
TRBJ2-7 | . | TRBV7-9 | . | TGTGCCAGCAGCTTTGGGTTGGACGGGGTAACCTACGAGCAGTACTTC | CASSFGLDGVTYEQYF
TRBJ1-5 | many | TRBV28 | . | TGTGCCAGCAGTTTCAGGGGTAGCAATCAGCCCCAGCATTTT | CASSFRGSNQPQHF
TRBJ1-2 | . | TRBV5-6 | . | TGTGCCAGCAGCTTGGAGGAGGGATACTATGGCTACACCTTC | CASSLEEGYYGYTF
TRBJ2-5 | many | TRBV7-9 | . | TGTGCCAGCAGCTTAGCTGTGGGGCCCCAAGAGACCCAGTACTTC | CASSLAVGPQETQYF
TRBJ2-7 | . | TRBV19 | TRBD2 | TGTGCCAGTAGTTCCGGGACTAGCGGGTACCACGAGCAGTACTTC | CASSSGTSGYHEQYF
TRBJ2-7 | many | TRBV7-2 | . | TGTGCCAGCAGCTTAGCGCAGGGCATTTTCTACGAGCAGTACTTC | CASSLAQGIFYEQYF
TRBJ2-3 | many | TRBV29-1 | . | TGCAGCGCACTGGACAGTACTAGCACAGATACGCAGTATTTT | CSALDSTSTDTQYF
TRBJ2-5 | few | TRBV19 | . | TGTGCCAGTAGTATCGGGCGGTTCGTGGCCCAGTACTTC | CASSIGRFVAQYF
TRBJ2-3 | many | TRBV29-1 | . | TGCAGCGTTGAAGATCGGAGGGGGATTTACATGGGGACAGATACGCAGTATTTT | CSVEDRRGIYMGTDTQYF
TRBJ2-2 | many | TRBV19 | . | TGTGCCAGTAGTAGGGGTTCGAACACCGGGGAGCTGTTTTTT | CASSRGSNTGELFF
TRBJ1-4 | few | TRBV27 | . | TGTGCCAGCAGTTTATTGGTAGGGAGCGGTGAAAAACTGTTTTTT | CASSLLVGSGEKLFF
TRBJ1-4 | many | TRBV5-1 | TRBD1 | TGCGCCAGCAGCTTGGAGACAGGGTTTAATGAAAAACTGTTTTTT | CASSLETGFNEKLFF
TRBJ1-1 | few | TRBV12-3/TRBV12-4 | TRBD1 | TGTGCCAGCAGTCACCAGGGGGTTTTGGGGAACACTGAAGCTTTCTTT | CASSHQGVLGNTEAFF
TRBJ2-7 | . | TRBV27 | . | TGTGCCAGCACCTTACGGGCAGGCGGGGCCGTCTACGAGCAGTACTTC | CASTLRAGGAVYEQYF
TRBJ2-3 | many | TRBV5-1 | TRBD2 | TGCGCCAGCAGCAATAGCGGGAGGGAAGATACGCAGTATTTT | CASSNSGREDTQYF
TRBJ2-7 | few | TRBV4-3 | . | TGCGCCAGCAGCCAAGATTCGGCAGCGCACTACGAGCAGTACTTC | CASSQDSAAHYEQYF
TRBJ2-3 | . | TRBV7-6 | . | TGTGCCAGCAGCCCAGGGTTGGAGCGCGCAGATACGCAGTATTTT | CASSPGLERADTQYF
TRBJ1-1 | many | TRBV30 | . | TGTGCCTGGAGTTGGGCCAACACTGAAGCTTTCTTT | CAWSWANTEAFF
TRBJ2-7 | . | TRBV27 | TRBD1 | TGTGCCAGCAGTTGGACAGGGGATACCTACGAGCAGTACTTC | CASSWTGDTYEQYF
TRBJ2-3 | few | TRBV10-3 | TRBD2 | TGTGCCATCAGAGAGCCGGGACTAAAAACAGATACGCAGTATTTT | CAIREPGLKTDTQYF
TRBJ1-4 | many | TRBV6-5 | TRBD1 | TGTGCCAGCAGTACGGGACAGCTAAATGAAAAACTGTTTTTT | CASSTGQLNEKLFF